The present T cell receptor beta chain was sequenced within a study of blood T cell repertoires in COVID-19. Study as a whole: Acute-phase and convalescent COVID-19 samples originated in the United States, Italy and Spain. In each case, the material was cDNA or gDNA derived from T cells, B-cell-depleted T cells, or PBMCs.

It was during active infection that Seattle patients were enrolled and then longitudinally followed. Authors' data handling: How many nucleated cells were present was estimated from reference gene primer amplification. The assay was immunoSEQ multiplex PCR, and TCRdb's table has in-frame clones only and misses some. Clone size and V and J calls were adopted from that table, with D and trimming inferred from the DNA. The sample records around 71,000 clones, 65% to 90% being singletons. The CDR3 has 18 amino acids. Germline CDR1 reads MDHEN; CDR2 reads SYDVKM. V lost 3 bases and J lost 4, with 22 bases in between. This clone was seen only a few times.

Sequences were obtained from peripheral blood. This TCR derives from a man younger than 45 with COVID-19, enrolled during active disease. The V and J genes are TRBV28 and TRBJ1-5; D is unresolved. DNA for the CDR3: TGTGCCAGCAGTTTCCGGGTTGGTAAGAAGAGATCGAATCAGCCCCAGCATTTT. The encoded protein is CASSFRVGKKRSNQPQHF.